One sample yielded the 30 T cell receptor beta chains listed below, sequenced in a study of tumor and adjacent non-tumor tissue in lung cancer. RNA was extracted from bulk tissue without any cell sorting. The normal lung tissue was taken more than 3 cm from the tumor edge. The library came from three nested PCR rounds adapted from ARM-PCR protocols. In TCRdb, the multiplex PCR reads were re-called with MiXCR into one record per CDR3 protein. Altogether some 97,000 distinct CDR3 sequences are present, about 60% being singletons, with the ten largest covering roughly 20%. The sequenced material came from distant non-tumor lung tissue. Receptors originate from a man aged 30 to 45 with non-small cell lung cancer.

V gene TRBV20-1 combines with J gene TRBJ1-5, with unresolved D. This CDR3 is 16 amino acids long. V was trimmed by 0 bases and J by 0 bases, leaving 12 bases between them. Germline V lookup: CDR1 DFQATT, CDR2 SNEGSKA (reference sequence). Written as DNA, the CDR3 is TGCAGTGCTAGAGATGCCTTGGCATATAGCAATCAGCCCCAGCATTTT. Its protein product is CSARDALAYSNQPQHF.

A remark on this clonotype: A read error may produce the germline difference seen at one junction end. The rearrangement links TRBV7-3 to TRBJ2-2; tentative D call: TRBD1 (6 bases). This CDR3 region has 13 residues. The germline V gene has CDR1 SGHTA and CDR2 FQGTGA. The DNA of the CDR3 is TGTGCCAGCAGCTTCAGGGGCACCGGGGAGCTGCCTTTT. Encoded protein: CASSFRGTGELPF.

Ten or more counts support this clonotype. The CDR3 nucleotides are TGTGCCAGCACCGAGTTAGGGGGAGTAAGGACCGGGGAGCTGTTTTTT. It specifies CASTELGGVRTGELFF. The chain couples TRBV6-5 to TRBJ2-2; weak D call: TRBD1 (6 bases). The V and J ends lost 7 bases and 5 bases respectively, with 20 bases between them. This CDR3 comprises 16 residues. Germline CDR1 and CDR2: MNHEY and SVGAGI.

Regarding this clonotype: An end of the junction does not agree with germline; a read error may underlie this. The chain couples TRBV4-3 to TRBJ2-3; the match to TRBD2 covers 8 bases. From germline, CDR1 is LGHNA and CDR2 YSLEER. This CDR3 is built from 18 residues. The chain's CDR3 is CAGSQATHAGGGADTQYF. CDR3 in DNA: TGCGCCGGCAGCCAGGCTACACATGCGGGGGGCGGGGCAGATACGCAGTATTTT.

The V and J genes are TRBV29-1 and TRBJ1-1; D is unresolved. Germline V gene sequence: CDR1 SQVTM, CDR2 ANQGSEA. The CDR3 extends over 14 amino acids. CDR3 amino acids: CISSPGRRNTEAFF. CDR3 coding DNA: TGCATCTCCTCCCCCGGGAGGAGGAACACTGAAGCTTTCTTT.

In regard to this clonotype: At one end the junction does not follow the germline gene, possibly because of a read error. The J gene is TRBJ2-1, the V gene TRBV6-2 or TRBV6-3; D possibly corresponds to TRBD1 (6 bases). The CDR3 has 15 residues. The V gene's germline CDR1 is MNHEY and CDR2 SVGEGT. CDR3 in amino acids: CASSYIRGGCNEEFF. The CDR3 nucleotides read TGTGCCAGCAGTTATATCAGGGGTGGCTGCAATGAGGAGTTCTTC.

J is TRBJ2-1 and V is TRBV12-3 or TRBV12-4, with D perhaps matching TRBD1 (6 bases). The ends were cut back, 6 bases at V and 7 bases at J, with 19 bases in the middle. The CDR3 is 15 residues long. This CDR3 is CASRRGHSQGNEQFF. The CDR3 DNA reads TGTGCCAGCAGACGGGGACACTCGCAGGGGAATGAGCAGTTCTTC.

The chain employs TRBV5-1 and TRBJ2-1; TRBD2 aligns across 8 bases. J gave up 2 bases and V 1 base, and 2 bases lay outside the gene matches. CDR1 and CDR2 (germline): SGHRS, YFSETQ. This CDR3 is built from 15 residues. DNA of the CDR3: TGCGCCAGCAGCTTGATTAGCGGGACCTACAATGAGCAGTTCTTC. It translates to CASSLISGTYNEQFF. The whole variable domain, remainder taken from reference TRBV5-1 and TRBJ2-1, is KAGVTQTPRYLIKTRGQQVTLSCSPISGHRSVSWYQQTPGQGLQFLFEYFSETQRNKGNFPGRFSGRQFSNSRSEMNVSTLELGDSALYLCASSLISGTYNEQFFGPGTRLTVL.

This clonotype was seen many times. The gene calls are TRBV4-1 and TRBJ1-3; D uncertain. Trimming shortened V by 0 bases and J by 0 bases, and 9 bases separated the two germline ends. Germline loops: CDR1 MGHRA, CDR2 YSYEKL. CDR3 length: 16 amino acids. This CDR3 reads CASSQDRRDSGNTIYF. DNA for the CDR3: TGCGCCAGCAGCCAAGACAGGCGAGACTCTGGAAACACCATATATTTT.

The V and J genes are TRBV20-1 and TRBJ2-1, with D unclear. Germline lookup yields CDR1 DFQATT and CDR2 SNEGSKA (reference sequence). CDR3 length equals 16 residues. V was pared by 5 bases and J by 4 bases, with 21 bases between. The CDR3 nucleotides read TGCAGTGCTGTCGCCTCAGGACCAGTGCTTTACAATGAGCAGTTCTTC. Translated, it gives CSAVASGPVLYNEQFF.

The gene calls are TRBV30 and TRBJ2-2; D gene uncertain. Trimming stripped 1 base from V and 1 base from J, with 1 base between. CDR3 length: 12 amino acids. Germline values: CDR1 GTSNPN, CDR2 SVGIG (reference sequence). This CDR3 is CAWSGNTGELFF. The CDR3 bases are TGTGCCTGGAGTGGGAACACCGGGGAGCTGTTTTTT. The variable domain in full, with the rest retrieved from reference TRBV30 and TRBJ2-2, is SQTIHQWPATLVQPVGSPLSLECTVEGTSNPNLYWYRQAAGRGLQLLFYSVGIGQISSEVPQNLSASRPQDRQFILSSKKLLLSDSGFYLCAWSGNTGELFFGEGSRLTVL.

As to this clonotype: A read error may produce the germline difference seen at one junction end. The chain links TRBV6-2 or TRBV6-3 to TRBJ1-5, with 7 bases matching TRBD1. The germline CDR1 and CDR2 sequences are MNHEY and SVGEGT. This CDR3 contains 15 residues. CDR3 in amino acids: CASSPATGFNQPQHF. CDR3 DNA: TGTGCCAGCAGTCCCGCGACAGGGTTTAATCAACCCCAGCATTTT.

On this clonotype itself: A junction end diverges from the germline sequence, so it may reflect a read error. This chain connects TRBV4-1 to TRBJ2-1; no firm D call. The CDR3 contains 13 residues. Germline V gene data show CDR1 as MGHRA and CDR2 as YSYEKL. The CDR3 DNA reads TGCACCAGTAGCCAAGAGGCTATGAATAAGCAGTTCTTC. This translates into CTSSQEAMNKQFF.

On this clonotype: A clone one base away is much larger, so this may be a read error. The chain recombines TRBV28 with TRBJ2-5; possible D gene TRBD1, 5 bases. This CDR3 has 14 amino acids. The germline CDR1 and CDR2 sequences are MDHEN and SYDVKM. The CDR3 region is CVSSLPGFQETQYF. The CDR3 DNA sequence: TGTGTCAGCAGTTTGCCAGGGTTCCAAGAGACCCAGTACTTC. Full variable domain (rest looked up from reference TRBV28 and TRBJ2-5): DVKVTQSSRYLVKRTGEKVFLECVQDMDHENMFWYRQDPGLGLRLIYFSYDVKMKEKGDIPEGYSVSREKKERFSLILESASTNQTSMYLCVSSLPGFQETQYFGPGTRLLVL.

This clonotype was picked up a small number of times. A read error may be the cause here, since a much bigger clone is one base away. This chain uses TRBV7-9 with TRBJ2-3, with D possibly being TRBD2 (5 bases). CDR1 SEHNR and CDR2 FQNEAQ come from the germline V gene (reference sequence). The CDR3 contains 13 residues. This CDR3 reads CASSLVSGDMQYF. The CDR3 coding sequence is TGTGCCAGCAGCTTAGTGTCCGGGGATATGCAGTATTTT.

In DNA, the CDR3 is TGCACCGGCAGCCAAGAAACCAAGTTGAGTAGGGCAGATACGCAGTATTTT. It yields the protein CTGSQETKLSRADTQYF. V is TRBV4-1 and J is TRBJ2-3; D gene unclear. Germline lookup yields CDR1 MGHRA and CDR2 YSYEKL. The CDR3 extends over 17 amino acids.

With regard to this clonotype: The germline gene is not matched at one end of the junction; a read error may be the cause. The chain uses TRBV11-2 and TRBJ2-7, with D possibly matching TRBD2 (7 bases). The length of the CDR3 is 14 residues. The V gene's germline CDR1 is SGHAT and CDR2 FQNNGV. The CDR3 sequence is CVSSQWGGLYEQYF. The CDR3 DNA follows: TGTGTCAGCAGCCAATGGGGGGGCCTCTACGAGCAGTACTTC.

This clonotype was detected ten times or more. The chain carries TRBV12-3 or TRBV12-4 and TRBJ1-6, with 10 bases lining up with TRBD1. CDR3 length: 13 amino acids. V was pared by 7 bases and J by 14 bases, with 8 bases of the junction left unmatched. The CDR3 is CASKGQGNRALHF. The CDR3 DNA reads TGTGCCAGCAAGGGACAGGGGAATAGGGCCCTCCACTTT.

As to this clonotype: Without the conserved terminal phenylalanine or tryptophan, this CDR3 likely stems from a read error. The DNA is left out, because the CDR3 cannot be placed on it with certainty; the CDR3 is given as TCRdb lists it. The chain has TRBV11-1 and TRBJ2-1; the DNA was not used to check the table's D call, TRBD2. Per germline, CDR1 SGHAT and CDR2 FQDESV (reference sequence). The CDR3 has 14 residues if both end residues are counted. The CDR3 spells CASSSGRETDERFS.

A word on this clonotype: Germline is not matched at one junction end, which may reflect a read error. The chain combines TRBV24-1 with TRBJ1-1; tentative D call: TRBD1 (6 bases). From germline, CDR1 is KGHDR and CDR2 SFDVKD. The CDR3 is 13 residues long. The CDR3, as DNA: TGTGTCACCCAAGCGTCGGGGGGCATTGAAGCTTTCTTT. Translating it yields CVTQASGGIEAFF.

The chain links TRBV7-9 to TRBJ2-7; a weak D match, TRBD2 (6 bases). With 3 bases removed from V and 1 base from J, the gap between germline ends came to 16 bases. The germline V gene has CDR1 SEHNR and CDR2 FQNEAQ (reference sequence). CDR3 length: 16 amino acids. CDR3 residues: CASSFEGLARSYEQYF. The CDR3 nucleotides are TGTGCCAGCAGCTTCGAGGGGCTAGCGCGTTCCTACGAGCAGTACTTC.

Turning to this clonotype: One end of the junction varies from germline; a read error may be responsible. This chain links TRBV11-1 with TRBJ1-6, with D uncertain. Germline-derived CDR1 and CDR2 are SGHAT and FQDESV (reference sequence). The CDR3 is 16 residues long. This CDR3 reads CTSSLGSGGNDSPLHF. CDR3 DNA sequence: TGTACCAGCAGCTTGGGGTCTGGAGGAAACGATTCACCCCTCCACTTT.

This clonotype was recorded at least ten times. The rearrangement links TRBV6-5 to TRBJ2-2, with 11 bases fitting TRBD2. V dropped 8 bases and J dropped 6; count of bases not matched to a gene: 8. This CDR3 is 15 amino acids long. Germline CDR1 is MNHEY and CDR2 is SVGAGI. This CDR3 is CASGTSGQVAGELFF. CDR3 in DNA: TGTGCCAGCGGGACTAGCGGACAGGTGGCCGGGGAGCTGTTTTTT.

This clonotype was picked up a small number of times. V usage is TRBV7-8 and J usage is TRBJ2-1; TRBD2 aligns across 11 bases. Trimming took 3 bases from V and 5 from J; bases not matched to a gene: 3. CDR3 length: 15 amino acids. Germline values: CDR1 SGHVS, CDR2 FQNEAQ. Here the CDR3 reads CASSLRLAGNNEQFF. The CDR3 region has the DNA TGTGCCAGCAGCTTGAGACTAGCGGGGAACAATGAGCAGTTCTTC.

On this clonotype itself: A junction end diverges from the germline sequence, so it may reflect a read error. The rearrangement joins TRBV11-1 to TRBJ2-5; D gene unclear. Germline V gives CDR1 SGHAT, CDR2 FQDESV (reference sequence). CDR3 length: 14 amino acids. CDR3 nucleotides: TGTGCCAGCAGTGCTGACACGTACCAAGAGGCCCAGTACTTC. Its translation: CASSADTYQEAQYF.

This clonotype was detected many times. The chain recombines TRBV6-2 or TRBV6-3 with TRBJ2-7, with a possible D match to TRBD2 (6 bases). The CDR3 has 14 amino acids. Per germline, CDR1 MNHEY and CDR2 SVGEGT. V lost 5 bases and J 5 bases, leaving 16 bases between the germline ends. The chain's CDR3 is CASSLLGGTNEQYF. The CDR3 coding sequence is TGTGCCAGCAGTCTACTCGGGGGTACAAACGAGCAGTACTTC.

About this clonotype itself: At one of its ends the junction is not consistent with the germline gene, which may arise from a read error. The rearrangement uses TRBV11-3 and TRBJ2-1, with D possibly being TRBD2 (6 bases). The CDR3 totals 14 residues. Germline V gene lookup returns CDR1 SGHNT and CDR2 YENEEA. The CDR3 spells CANSLGWGEDEQFF. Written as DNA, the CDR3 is TGTGCCAACAGCTTAGGGTGGGGGGAGGATGAGCAGTTCTTC.

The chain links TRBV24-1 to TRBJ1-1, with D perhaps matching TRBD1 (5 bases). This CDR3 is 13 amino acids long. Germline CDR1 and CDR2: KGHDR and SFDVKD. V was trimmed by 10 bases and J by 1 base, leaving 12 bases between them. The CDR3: CATRQSPNTEAFF. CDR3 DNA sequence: TGTGCCACTCGACAGAGCCCGAACACTGAAGCTTTCTTT.

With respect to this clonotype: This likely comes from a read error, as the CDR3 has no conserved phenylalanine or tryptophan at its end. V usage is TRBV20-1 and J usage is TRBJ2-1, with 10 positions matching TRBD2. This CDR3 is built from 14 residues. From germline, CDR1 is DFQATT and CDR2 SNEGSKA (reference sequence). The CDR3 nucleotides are TGCAGTGTTTCTAGCGGGAGTGACTACGATGAGCAGTTCCTC. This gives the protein CSVSSGSDYDEQFL.

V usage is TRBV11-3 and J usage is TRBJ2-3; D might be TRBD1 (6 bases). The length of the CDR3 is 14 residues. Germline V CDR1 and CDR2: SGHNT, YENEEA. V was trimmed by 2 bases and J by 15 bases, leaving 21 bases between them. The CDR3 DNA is TGTGCCAGCAGCTTAAGGGGGAGCACAGATACACACTATTTT. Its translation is CASSLRGSTDTHYF.